This note documents a single TCR beta chain sequence. The antigen is unknown. The data are from a study of response to subunit inactivated influenza vaccine. Broader study findings: Few new T cells, the authors suggested, are recruited by each seasonal influenza vaccination.

Looked up from germline, CDR1 is SGHRS and CDR2 is YFSETQ. V was clipped by 6 bases and J by 0 bases, with 12 bases between them. The CDR3 is 15 amino acids. Via MiXCR, TCRdb re-called the RT-PCR reads, giving one row per CDR3 protein. The data contain roughly 670,000 distinct CDR3 sequences, 13% to 15% of them seen just once; the ten biggest clones take up approximately 7.6%. The source material was PBMCs from blood, sampled roughly 2 weeks before vaccination. This chain joins TRBV5-1 and TRBJ1-4; D is perhaps TRBD1 (5 bases). The clonotype was recovered from a man in his fifties who received an inactivated influenza vaccine. CDR3 sequence reads: CASTTGTTTNEKLFF. The CDR3 DNA is TGCGCCAGCACCACTGGGACGACAACTAATGAAAAACTGTTTTTT. Filled out from reference TRBV5-1 and TRBJ1-4, the complete variable domain reads KAGVTQTPRYLIKTRGQQVTLSCSPISGHRSVSWYQQTPGQGLQFLFEYFSETQRNKGNFPGRFSGRQFSNSRSEMNVSTLELGDSALYLCASTTGTTTNEKLFFGSGTQLSVL.